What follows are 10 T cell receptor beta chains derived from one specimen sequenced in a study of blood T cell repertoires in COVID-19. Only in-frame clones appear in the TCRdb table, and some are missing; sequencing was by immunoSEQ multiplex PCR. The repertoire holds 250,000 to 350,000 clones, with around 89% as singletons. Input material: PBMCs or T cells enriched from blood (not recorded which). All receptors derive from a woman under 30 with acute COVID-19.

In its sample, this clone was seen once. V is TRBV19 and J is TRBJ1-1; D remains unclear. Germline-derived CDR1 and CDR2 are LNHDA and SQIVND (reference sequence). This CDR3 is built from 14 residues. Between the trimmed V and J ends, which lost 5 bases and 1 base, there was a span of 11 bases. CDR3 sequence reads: CASSPRAPNTEAFF. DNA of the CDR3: TGTGCCAGTAGTCCGAGGGCCCCGAACACTGAAGCTTTCTTT.

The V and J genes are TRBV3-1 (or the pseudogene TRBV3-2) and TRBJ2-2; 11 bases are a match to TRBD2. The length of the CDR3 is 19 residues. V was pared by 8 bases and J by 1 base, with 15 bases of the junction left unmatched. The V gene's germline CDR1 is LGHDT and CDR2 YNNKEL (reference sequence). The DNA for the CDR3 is TGTGCCAGCGGGGTCTTTAGCACTAGCGGGAGACGGAACACCGGGGAGCTGTTTTTT. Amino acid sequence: CASGVFSTSGRRNTGELFF.

Here the CDR3 DNA reads TGTGCCAGCAGTCACTTTCGGACAGGAGCCAACCCCTACGAGCAGTACTTC. Its protein product is CASSHFRTGANPYEQYF. The genes are TRBV28 and TRBJ2-7, with TRBD1 identical over 7 bases. CDR3 length: 17 residues. The trim removed 5 bases at V and 2 bases at J, leaving 15 bases unmatched. The germline V gene encodes CDR1 MDHEN and CDR2 SYDVKM. Complete variable domain (other parts from reference TRBV28 and TRBJ2-7): DVKVTQSSRYLVKRTGEKVFLECVQDMDHENMFWYRQDPGLGLRLIYFSYDVKMKEKGDIPEGYSVSREKKERFSLILESASTNQTSMYLCASSHFRTGANPYEQYFGPGTRLTVT.

The CDR3 sequence is CASSPPGLAGGNEQFF. CDR3 bases: TGTGCCAGCAGTCCTCCGGGACTAGCGGGAGGCAATGAGCAGTTCTTC. The chain has TRBV28 and TRBJ2-1, with 15 bases aligning to TRBD2. CDR1 and CDR2 (germline): MDHEN, SYDVKM. The V and J ends lost 5 bases and 6 bases, in that order; junction bases with no gene match: 5. The CDR3 is 16 amino acids.

DNA of the CDR3: TGCGCCAGCAGCTTGGAGACAGGGGCCTCTGGGGCCAACGTCCTGACTTTC. Its protein product is CASSLETGASGANVLTF. The chain joins TRBV5-1 to TRBJ2-6; 8 positions agree with TRBD1. Germline V gene lookup returns CDR1 SGHRS and CDR2 YFSETQ. This CDR3 has 17 amino acids. Trimming at V came to 0 bases and at J to 0 bases, leaving 2 bases not matched to a gene.

The CDR3 DNA reads as TGTGCCAGCAGCGTAGTGAGGGAAGGTGGGTCGGGCTACACCTTC. Translated: CASSVVREGGSGYTF. V is TRBV9 and J is TRBJ1-2; the D is unclear. Germline CDR1 reads SGDLS; CDR2 reads YYNGEE. The CDR3 contains 15 residues. The V and J ends lost 0 bases and 8 bases respectively, with 17 bases between them.

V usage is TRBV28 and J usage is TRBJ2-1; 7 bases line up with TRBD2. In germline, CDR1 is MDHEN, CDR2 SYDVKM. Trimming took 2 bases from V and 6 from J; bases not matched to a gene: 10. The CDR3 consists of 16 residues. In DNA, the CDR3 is TGTGCCAGCAGTTTAGGAGTAGCGGGTCCTACCAATGAGCAGTTCTTC. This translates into CASSLGVAGPTNEQFF.

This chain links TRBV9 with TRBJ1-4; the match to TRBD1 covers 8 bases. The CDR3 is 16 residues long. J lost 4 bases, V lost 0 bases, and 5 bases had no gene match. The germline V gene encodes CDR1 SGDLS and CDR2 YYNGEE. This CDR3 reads CASSVEGQGYNEKLFF. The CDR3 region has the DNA TGTGCCAGCAGCGTAGAAGGACAGGGCTATAATGAAAAACTGTTTTTT.

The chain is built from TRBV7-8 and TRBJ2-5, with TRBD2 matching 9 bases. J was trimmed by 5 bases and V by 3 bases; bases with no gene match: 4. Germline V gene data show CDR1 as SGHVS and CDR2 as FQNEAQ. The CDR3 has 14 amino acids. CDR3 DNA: TGTGCCAGCAGCTTGGGACTAGCTACGGAGACCCAGTACTTC. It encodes CASSLGLATETQYF.

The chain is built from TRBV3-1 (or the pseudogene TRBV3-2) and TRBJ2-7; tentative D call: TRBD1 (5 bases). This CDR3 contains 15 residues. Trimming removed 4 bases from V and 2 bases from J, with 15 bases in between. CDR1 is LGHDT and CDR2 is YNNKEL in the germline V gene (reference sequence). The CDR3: CASSPAGSRTYEQYF. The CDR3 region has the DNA TGTGCCAGCAGCCCAGCAGGGTCCCGTACCTACGAGCAGTACTTC.